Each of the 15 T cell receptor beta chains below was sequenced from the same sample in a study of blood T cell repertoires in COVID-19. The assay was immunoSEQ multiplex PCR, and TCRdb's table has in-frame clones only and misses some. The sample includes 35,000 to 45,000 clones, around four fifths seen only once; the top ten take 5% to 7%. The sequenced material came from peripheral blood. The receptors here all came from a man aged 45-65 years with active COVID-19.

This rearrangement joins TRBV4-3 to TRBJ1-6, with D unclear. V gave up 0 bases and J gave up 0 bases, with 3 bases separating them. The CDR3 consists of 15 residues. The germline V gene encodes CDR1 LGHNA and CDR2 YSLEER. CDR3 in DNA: TGCGCCAGCAGCCAAGAGTACTCCTATAATTCACCCCTCCACTTT. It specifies CASSQEYSYNSPLHF.

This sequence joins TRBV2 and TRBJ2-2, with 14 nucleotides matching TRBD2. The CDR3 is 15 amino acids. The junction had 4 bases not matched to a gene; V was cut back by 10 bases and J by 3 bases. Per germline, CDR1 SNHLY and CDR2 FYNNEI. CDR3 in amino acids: CATGLAGVHTGELFF. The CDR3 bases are TGTGCCACGGGACTAGCGGGAGTGCACACCGGGGAGCTGTTTTTT.

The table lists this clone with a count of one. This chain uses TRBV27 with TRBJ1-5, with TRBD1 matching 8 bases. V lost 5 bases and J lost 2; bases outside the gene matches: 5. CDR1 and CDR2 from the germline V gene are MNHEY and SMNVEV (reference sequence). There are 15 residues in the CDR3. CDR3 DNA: TGTGCCAGCAGTACAGACAGGGGTGGCAATCAGCCCCAGCATTTT. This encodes CASSTDRGGNQPQHF.

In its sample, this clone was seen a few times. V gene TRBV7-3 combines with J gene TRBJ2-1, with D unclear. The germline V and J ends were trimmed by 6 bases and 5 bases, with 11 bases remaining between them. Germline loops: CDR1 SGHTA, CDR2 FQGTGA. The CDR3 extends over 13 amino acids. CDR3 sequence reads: CASSKNYNNEQFF. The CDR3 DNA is TGTGCCAGCAGTAAGAACTACAACAATGAGCAGTTCTTC.

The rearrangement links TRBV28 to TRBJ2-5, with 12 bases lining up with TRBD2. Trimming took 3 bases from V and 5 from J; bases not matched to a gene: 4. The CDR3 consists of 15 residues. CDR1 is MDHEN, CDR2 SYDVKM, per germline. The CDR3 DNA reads TGTGCCAGCAGTTTGCAACTAGCGGGAGGTGAGACCCAGTACTTC. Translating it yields CASSLQLAGGETQYF.

CDR3 nucleotides: TGCGCCAGCAGCCAAGTAGACGGGAGGGGCACAGATACGCAGTATTTT. This sequence encodes CASSQVDGRGTDTQYF. The V and J genes are TRBV4-3 and TRBJ2-3; 8 bases align to TRBD2. The trim removed 1 base at V and 1 base at J, leaving 4 bases unmatched. The CDR3 totals 16 residues. In germline, CDR1 is LGHNA, CDR2 YSLEER.

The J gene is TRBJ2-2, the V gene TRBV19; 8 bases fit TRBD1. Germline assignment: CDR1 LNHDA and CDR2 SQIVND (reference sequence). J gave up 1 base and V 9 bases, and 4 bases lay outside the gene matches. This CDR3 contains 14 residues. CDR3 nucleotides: TGTGCCAGCCGGACAGGGATGAACACCGGGGAGCTGTTTTTT. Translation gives CASRTGMNTGELFF.

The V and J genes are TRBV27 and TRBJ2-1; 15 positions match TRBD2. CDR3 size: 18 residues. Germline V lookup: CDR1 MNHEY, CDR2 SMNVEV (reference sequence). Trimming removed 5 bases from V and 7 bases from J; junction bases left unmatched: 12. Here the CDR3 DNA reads TGTGCCAGCAGTCACCGCCGGACTAGCGGGAGGGCCGGTAATGAGCAGTTCTTC. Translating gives CASSHRRTSGRAGNEQFF.

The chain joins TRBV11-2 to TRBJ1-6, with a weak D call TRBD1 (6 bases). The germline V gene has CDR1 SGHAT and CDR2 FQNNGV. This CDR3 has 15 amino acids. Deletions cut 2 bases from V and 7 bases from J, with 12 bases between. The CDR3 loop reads CASSLSRGFNSPLHF. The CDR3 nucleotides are TGTGCCAGCAGCTTAAGCAGGGGCTTCAATTCACCCCTCCACTTT.

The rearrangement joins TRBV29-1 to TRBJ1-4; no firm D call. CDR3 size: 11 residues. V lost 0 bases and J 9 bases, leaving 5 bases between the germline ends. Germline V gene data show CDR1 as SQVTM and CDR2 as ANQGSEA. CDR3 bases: TGCAGCGTTGAAGAGGGCAAAAAACTGTTTTTT. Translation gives CSVEEGKKLFF.

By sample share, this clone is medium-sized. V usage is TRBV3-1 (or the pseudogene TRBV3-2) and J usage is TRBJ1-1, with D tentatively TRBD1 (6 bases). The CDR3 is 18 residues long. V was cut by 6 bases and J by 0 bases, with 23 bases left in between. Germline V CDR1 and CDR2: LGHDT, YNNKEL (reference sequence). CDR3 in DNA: TGTGCCAGCAGGAGGGATAGTCCGGGACAAGTTTTGAACACTGAAGCTTTCTTT. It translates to CASRRDSPGQVLNTEAFF.

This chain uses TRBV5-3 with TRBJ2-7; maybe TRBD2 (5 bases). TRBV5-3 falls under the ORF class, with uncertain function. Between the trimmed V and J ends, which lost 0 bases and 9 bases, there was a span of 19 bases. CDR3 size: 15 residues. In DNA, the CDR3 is TGTGCCAGAAGCTTGGTCACCGAGGGCCTTGAGGGGCAGTACTTC. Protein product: CARSLVTEGLEGQYF.

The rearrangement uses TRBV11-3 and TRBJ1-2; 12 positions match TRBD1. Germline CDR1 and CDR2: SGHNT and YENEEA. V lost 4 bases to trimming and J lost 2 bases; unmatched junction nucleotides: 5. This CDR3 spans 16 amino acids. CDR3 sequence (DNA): TGTGCCAGCAGCTGGGGACAGGGGGCCGCCAACTATGGCTACACCTTC. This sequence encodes CASSWGQGAANYGYTF.

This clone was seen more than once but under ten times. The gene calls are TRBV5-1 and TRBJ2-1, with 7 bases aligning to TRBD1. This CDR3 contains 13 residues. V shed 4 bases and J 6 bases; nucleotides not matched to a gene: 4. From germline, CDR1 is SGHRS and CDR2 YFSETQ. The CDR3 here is CASSTRDSNEQFF. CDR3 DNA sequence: TGCGCCAGCAGCACCCGGGACAGCAATGAGCAGTTCTTC.

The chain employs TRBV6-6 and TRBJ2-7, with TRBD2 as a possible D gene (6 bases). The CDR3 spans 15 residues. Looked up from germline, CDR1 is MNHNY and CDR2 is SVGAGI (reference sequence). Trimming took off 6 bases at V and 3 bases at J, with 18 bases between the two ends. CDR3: CASRQQEGRLYEQYF. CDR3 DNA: TGTGCCAGCAGGCAACAGGAGGGACGGCTCTACGAGCAGTACTTC.